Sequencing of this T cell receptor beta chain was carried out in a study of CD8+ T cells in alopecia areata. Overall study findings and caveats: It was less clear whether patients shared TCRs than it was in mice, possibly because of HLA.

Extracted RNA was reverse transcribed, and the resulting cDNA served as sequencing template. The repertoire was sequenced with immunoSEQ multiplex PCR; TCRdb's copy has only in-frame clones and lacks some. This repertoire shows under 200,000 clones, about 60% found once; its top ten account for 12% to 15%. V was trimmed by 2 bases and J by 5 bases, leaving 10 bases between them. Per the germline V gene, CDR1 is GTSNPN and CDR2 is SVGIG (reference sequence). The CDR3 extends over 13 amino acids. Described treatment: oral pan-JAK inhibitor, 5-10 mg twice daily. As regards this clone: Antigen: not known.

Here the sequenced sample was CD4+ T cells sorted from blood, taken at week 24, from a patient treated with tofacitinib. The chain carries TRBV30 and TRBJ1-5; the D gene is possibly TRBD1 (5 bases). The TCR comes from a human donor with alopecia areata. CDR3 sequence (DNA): TGTGCCTGGAGTTCCCAGGGTCATCAGCCCCAGCATTTT. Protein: CAWSSQGHQPQHF.